This T cell receptor (beta chain) was captured in a study of blood T cell repertoires in COVID-19. On the study more broadly: COVID-19 samples from acute and convalescent phases originated in the United States, Italy and Spain.

Libraries were prepared by immunoSEQ multiplex PCR; TCRdb keeps only in-frame clonotypes and omits some of them. The table includes about 210,000 clones, approximately 82% detected once. The CDR3 sequence is 14 residues long. V lost 6 bases to trimming and J lost 3 bases, with 13 bases between them. Germline CDR1 SNHLY, CDR2 FYNNEI. The source is a woman aged 50 to 65 with acute or convalescent COVID-19. Sequencing was carried out using peripheral blood. The chain links TRBV2 to TRBJ2-3; maybe TRBD2 (5 bases). CDR3 DNA: TGTGCCAGCAGACTAGTTAGGGAGACAGATACGCAGTATTTT. Protein: CASRLVRETDTQYF.